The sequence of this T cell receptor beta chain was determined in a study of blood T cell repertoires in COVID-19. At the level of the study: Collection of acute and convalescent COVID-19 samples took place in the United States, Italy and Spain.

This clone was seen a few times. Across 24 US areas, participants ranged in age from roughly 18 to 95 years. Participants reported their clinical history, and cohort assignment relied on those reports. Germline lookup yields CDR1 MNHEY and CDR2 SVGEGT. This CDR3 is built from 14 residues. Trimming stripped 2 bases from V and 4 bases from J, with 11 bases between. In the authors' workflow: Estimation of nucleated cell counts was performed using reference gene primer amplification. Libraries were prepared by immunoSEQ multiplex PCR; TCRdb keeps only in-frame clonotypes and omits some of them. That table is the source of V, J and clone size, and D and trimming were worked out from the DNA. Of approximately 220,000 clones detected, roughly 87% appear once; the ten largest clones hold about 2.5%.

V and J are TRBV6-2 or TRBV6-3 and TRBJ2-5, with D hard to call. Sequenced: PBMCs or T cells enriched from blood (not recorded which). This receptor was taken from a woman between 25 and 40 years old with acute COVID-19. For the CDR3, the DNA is TGTGCCAGCAGTTACGGTACAGAGCTAGAGACCCAGTACTTC. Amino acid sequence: CASSYGTELETQYF.